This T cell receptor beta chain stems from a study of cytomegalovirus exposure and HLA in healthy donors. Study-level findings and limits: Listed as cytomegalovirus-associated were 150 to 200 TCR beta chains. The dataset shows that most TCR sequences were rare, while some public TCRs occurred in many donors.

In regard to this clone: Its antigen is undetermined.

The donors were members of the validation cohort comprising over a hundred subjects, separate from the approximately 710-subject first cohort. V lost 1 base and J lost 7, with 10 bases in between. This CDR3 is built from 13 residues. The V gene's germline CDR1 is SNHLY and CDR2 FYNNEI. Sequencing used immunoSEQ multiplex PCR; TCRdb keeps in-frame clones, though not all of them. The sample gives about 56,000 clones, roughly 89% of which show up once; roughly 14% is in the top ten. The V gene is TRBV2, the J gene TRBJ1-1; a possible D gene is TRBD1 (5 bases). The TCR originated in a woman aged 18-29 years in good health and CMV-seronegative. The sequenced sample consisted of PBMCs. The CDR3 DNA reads TGTGCCAGCAGTGAAGATAGGGGTGGTGAAGCTTTCTTT. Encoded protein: CASSEDRGGEAFF.